The clone carrying this T cell receptor beta chain was seen more than once but under ten times. The sample originates from a study of T-cell memory formation after mild COVID-19. The ends were cut back, 0 bases at V and 8 bases at J, with 11 bases in the middle. The CDR3 totals 13 residues. Per germline, CDR1 SGHRS and CDR2 YFSETQ. With constant-segment primers, 5'RACE yielded cDNA libraries of TCR alpha and TCR beta that carried sample barcodes and UMIs. TCRdb re-called the 5' RACE reads through MiXCR, storing one row per CDR3 protein. Of around 310,000 distinct CDR3 sequences detected, roughly 13% appear once; the ten largest clones hold 20% to 25%.

The sequenced material came from PBMCs or a T cell subset sorted from them (not recorded which). The V call is TRBV5-1, the J call TRBJ1-1; a weak D match, TRBD1 (6 bases). The receptor comes from a man between 18 and 29 years old who had mild COVID-19 (a few samples of this study predate the infection). Cell type and time point are not known. DNA for the CDR3: TGCGCCAGCAGCTTGGAATTGGGGGGCGAAGCTTTCTTT. This gives the protein CASSLELGGEAFF.